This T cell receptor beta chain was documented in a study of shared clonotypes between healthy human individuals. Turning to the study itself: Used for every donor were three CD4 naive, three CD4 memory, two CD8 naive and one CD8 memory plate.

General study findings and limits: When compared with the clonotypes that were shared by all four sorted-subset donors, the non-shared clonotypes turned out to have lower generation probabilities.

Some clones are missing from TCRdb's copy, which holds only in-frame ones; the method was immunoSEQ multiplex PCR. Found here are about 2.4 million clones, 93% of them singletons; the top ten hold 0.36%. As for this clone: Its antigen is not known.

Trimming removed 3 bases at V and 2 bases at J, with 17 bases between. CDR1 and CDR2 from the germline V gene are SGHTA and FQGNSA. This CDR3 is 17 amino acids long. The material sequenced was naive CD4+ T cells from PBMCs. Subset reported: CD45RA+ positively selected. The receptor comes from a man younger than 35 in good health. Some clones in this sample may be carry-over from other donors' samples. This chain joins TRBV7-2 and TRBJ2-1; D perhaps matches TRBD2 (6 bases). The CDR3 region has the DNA TGTGCCAGCAGCTTTTACCGACTAGATGATCCCTACAATGAGCAGTTCTTC. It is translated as CASSFYRLDDPYNEQFF.